Presented here are 19 T cell receptor beta chains from one specimen sequenced in a study of cytomegalovirus exposure and HLA in healthy donors. Assay: immunoSEQ multiplex PCR; the TCRdb copy retains only in-frame clones and omits some. The profile covers 100,000 or so clones, with 85% appearing a single time and approximately 20% taken by the ten largest. The sequenced sample was PBMCs. The origin of the receptors is a man aged 18-30 years in good health and CMV-seropositive.

The chain uses TRBV7-9 and TRBJ2-5; 9 bases fit TRBD2. The germline CDR1 and CDR2 sequences are SEHNR and FQNEAQ (reference sequence). The CDR3 contains 16 residues. With 1 base clipped from V and 1 base from J, the junction kept 4 bases outside the gene matches. CDR3 amino acids: CASSLGTSVLQETQYF. For the CDR3, the DNA is TGTGCCAGCAGCTTAGGGACTAGCGTCCTCCAAGAGACCCAGTACTTC.

This chain connects TRBV6-6 to TRBJ2-7, with 8 bases that match TRBD1. Germline CDR1 MNHNY, CDR2 SVGAGI (reference sequence). V lost 1 base and J lost 2; bases outside the gene matches: 4. The CDR3 runs to 15 residues. The CDR3 is CASSYLGQEPYEQYF. The CDR3 coding sequence is TGTGCCAGCAGTTACTTGGGACAGGAGCCCTACGAGCAGTACTTC.

The chain combines TRBV6-4 with TRBJ2-7, with D possibly being TRBD2 (5 bases). The V and J ends lost 6 bases and 5 bases respectively, with 8 bases between them. Germline V gene sequence: CDR1 MRHNA, CDR2 SNTAGT. This CDR3 spans 11 amino acids. Here the CDR3 DNA reads TGTGCCAGCAGGCCCGGGGACGAGCAGTACTTC. Residues: CASRPGDEQYF.

The chain has TRBV4-2 and TRBJ1-2; a weak D match, TRBD1 (5 bases). CDR1 LGHNA and CDR2 YNFKEQ come from the germline V gene. Trimming took off 4 bases at V and 0 bases at J, with 21 bases between the two ends. The CDR3 runs 18 residues. The DNA for the CDR3 is TGTGCCAGCAGCCCAAGCGTCCCAACAGGAAACTCTAACTATGGCTACACCTTC. Protein product: CASSPSVPTGNSNYGYTF.

This clone has a single count. This chain connects TRBV28 to TRBJ1-5; weak D call: TRBD1 (5 bases). The CDR3 contains 14 residues. Trimming took off 6 bases at V and 3 bases at J, with 12 bases between the two ends. Per the germline V gene, CDR1 is MDHEN and CDR2 is SYDVKM. CDR3 sequence (DNA): TGTGCCAGCAGGGGGCGCAGATCCAATCAGCCCCAGCATTTT. It codes for CASRGRRSNQPQHF.

This clone was seen a single time. The V gene is TRBV6-1, the J gene TRBJ2-6; D is unclear. Per the germline V gene, CDR1 is MNHNS and CDR2 is SASEGT. The ends were cut back, 2 bases at V and 2 bases at J, with 7 bases in the middle. This CDR3 is built from 15 residues. CDR3 region: CASSEPGTGANVLTF. CDR3 sequence (DNA): TGTGCCAGCAGTGAACCAGGAACTGGGGCCAACGTCCTGACTTTC.

The chain combines TRBV13 with TRBJ2-3, with 8 positions matching TRBD2. After removal of 3 bases from V and 1 base from J, the junction contained 3 bases not matched to a gene. The germline V gene has CDR1 PRHDT and CDR2 FYEKMQ (reference sequence). CDR3 size: 15 residues. CDR3 nucleotide sequence: TGTGCCAGCAGCTTGGTGCGGGGGGGCACAGATACGCAGTATTTT. Protein product: CASSLVRGGTDTQYF. The variable domain in full, completed from reference TRBV13 and TRBJ2-3, reads AAGVIQSPRHLIKEKRETATLKCYPIPRHDTVYWYQQGPGQDPQFLISFYEKMQSDKGSIPDRFSAQQFSDYHSELNMSSLELGDSALYFCASSLVRGGTDTQYFGPGTRLTVL.

The chain employs TRBV28 and TRBJ1-2; D call uncertain. There are 13 residues in the CDR3. Germline V lookup: CDR1 MDHEN, CDR2 SYDVKM. The germline V and J ends were trimmed by 2 bases and 1 base, with 5 bases remaining between them. This CDR3 is CASSLRLNYGYTF. The CDR3 nucleotides read TGTGCCAGCAGTTTAAGACTTAACTATGGCTACACCTTC.

The rearrangement uses TRBV5-1 and TRBJ1-1; D might be TRBD1 (5 bases). This CDR3 region has 14 residues. Germline values: CDR1 SGHRS, CDR2 YFSETQ. Between the trimmed V and J ends, which lost 0 bases and 2 bases, there was a span of 8 bases. DNA for the CDR3: TGCGCCAGCAGCTTGGGGGGGGAAAACACTGAAGCTTTCTTT. It is translated as CASSLGGENTEAFF.

The chain uses TRBV7-9 and TRBJ2-7; 7 nucleotides agree with TRBD2. The CDR3 covers 15 residues. Germline loops: CDR1 SEHNR, CDR2 FQNEAQ (reference sequence). V was pared by 7 bases and J by 0 bases, with 9 bases of the junction left unmatched. Written as DNA, the CDR3 is TGTGCCAGCATGGCCCGGGGCGGGAGCTCCTACGAGCAGTACTTC. It is translated as CASMARGGSSYEQYF.

This chain links TRBV2 with TRBJ2-1; D is unresolved. This CDR3 region has 12 residues. Germline V lookup: CDR1 SNHLY, CDR2 FYNNEI. Between the trimmed V and J ends, which lost 8 bases and 5 bases, there was a span of 10 bases. In DNA, the CDR3 is TGTGCCAGCCGTCGGGTCGACAATGAGCAGTTCTTC. Amino acid sequence: CASRRVDNEQFF.

The chain combines TRBV29-1 with TRBJ2-1, with a possible D match to TRBD1 (6 bases). Germline V gene lookup returns CDR1 SQVTM and CDR2 ANQGSEA. Trimming stripped 7 bases from V and 0 bases from J, with 16 bases between. The CDR3 runs to 15 residues. The CDR3 coding sequence is TGCAGCGGCCGGACAGCCGATAGCTCCTACAATGAGCAGTTCTTC. Translating it yields CSGRTADSSYNEQFF.

This rearrangement joins TRBV9 to TRBJ1-2; unclear D gene. CDR1 and CDR2 from the germline V gene are SGDLS and YYNGEE. V lost 4 bases, J lost 4 bases, and 17 bases lay in between. The CDR3 sequence is 15 residues long. CDR3 residues: CASSPRTALAYGYTF. The CDR3 DNA reads as TGTGCCAGCAGCCCACGGACTGCCCTGGCCTATGGCTACACCTTC.

This clone was found once. The J gene is TRBJ2-1, the V gene TRBV18; perhaps TRBD1 as D (6 bases). V was pared by 4 bases and J by 5 bases, with 15 bases between. The CDR3 is 15 amino acids. The germline V gene has CDR1 KGHSH and CDR2 LQKENI. The CDR3 region has the DNA TGTGCCAGCTCACTGGACAGCTCCGTTAACAATGAGCAGTTCTTC. It is translated as CASSLDSSVNNEQFF.

The chain carries TRBV28 and TRBJ2-7, with D hard to call. The V end lost 8 bases, the J end lost 2 bases, and 13 bases lay between the germline ends. Germline V CDR1 and CDR2: MDHEN, SYDVKM. The CDR3 runs 13 residues. CDR3 nucleotides: TGTGCCAGCGGTCGGTCCGGTGCCTACGAGCAGTACTTC. Translation gives CASGRSGAYEQYF. Complete variable domain (other parts from reference TRBV28 and TRBJ2-7): DVKVTQSSRYLVKRTGEKVFLECVQDMDHENMFWYRQDPGLGLRLIYFSYDVKMKEKGDIPEGYSVSREKKERFSLILESASTNQTSMYLCASGRSGAYEQYFGPGTRLTVT.

The chain has TRBV5-1 and TRBJ1-3, with unresolved D. V was shortened by 0 bases and J by 4 bases, with 11 bases between the two germline ends. CDR3 size: 15 residues. Germline assignment: CDR1 SGHRS and CDR2 YFSETQ. The CDR3 DNA is TGCGCCAGCAGCTTGGCGGCCGGGTTGGGAAACACCATATATTTT. This translates into CASSLAAGLGNTIYF.

V usage is TRBV5-4 and J usage is TRBJ2-2, with 8 bases matching TRBD1. CDR3 length: 17 residues. The V gene's germline CDR1 is SGHNT and CDR2 YYREEE (reference sequence). Germline trimming cut 3 bases from V and 1 base from J; bases unmatched to any gene: 8. The CDR3 protein is CASSSPSGTGNTGELFF. DNA for the CDR3: TGTGCCAGCAGCTCTCCAAGTGGGACAGGGAACACCGGGGAGCTGTTTTTT.

The chain links TRBV6-5 to TRBJ2-1; no reliable D call. The length of the CDR3 is 14 residues. Germline V gene sequence: CDR1 MNHEY, CDR2 SVGAGI. The V and J ends lost 0 bases and 6 bases respectively, with 9 bases between them. CDR3 bases: TGTGCCAGCAGTTACTCCTCCGCTAGCAATGAGCAGTTCTTC. The encoded protein is CASSYSSASNEQFF.

The chain uses TRBV7-2 and TRBJ1-5, with D maybe TRBD1 (6 bases). This CDR3 is built from 16 residues. Germline V gives CDR1 SGHTA, CDR2 FQGNSA. V was clipped by 5 bases and J by 5 bases, with 19 bases between them. The CDR3 region is CASSAPLRGYDQPQHF. CDR3 nucleotides: TGTGCCAGCAGCGCACCCCTCAGGGGTTATGATCAGCCCCAGCATTTT.